The 13 T cell receptor beta chains reported below all come from one sample, sequenced in a study of cytomegalovirus exposure and HLA in healthy donors (dated by TCRdb to the late 2010s). Libraries were constructed by the immunoSEQ multiplex PCR assay. For the multiplex PCR, a mixture combining 60 forward primers for TCR Vbeta segments and 13 reverse primers for TCR Jbeta segments was used. The clones in this table, taken by TCRdb from immuneACCESS, are in-frame only. Not every clone is retained; where verified, under half of the shortfall comes from an unresolved V gene, and the cause of the rest is unknown. Counted in this sample were 190,000 or so clones; roughly 80% of them appeared once. Approximately 0.39% of the sample comes from the top ten. Input material: PBMCs. These receptors were collected from a male donor in good health and CMV-seropositive.

The chain couples TRBV7-2 to TRBJ2-1; D gene unclear. Germline V gene lookup returns CDR1 SGHTA and CDR2 FQGNSA. V lost 5 bases and J lost 10, with 9 bases in between. This CDR3 is 11 amino acids long. CDR3 amino acids: CASSASREQFF. Written as DNA, the CDR3 is TGTGCCAGCAGCGCCTCCCGGGAGCAGTTCTTC.

The chain has TRBV7-9 and TRBJ2-5; D might be TRBD2 (7 bases). V lost 5 bases, J lost 2 bases, and 15 bases lay in between. The CDR3 has 15 residues. Germline V gene data show CDR1 as SEHNR and CDR2 as FQNEAQ (reference sequence). The CDR3 bases are TGTGCCAGCAGCCTCGTGGGGGGGCTACAAGAGACCCAGTACTTC. Residues: CASSLVGGLQETQYF.

The chain is built from TRBV7-2 and TRBJ2-5; weak D call: TRBD2 (7 bases). CDR1 SGHTA and CDR2 FQGNSA come from the germline V gene. This CDR3 is built from 17 residues. The ends were cut back, 1 base at V and 5 bases at J, with 20 bases in the middle. CDR3 DNA sequence: TGTGCCAGCAGCTTAGGGTGGGGGGGGCAGGGTGGGGAGACCCAGTACTTC. Translating gives CASSLGWGGQGGETQYF.

In this sample, this clone turned up a few times. The rearrangement uses TRBV5-1 and TRBJ2-7; no clear D. Germline CDR1 is SGHRS and CDR2 is YFSETQ. Trimming stripped 5 bases from V and 5 bases from J, with 14 bases between. CDR3 length equals 13 residues. CDR3 DNA sequence: TGCGCCAGCAGGAACCAGAACAGTGACGAGCAGTACTTC. As protein: CASRNQNSDEQYF. The variable domain in full, with the rest retrieved from reference TRBV5-1 and TRBJ2-7, is KAGVTQTPRYLIKTRGQQVTLSCSPISGHRSVSWYQQTPGQGLQFLFEYFSETQRNKGNFPGRFSGRQFSNSRSEMNVSTLELGDSALYLCASRNQNSDEQYFGPGTRLTVT.

This chain links TRBV2 with TRBJ2-5; TRBD1 agrees at 9 bases. Germline V gene sequence: CDR1 SNHLY, CDR2 FYNNEI. There are 15 residues in the CDR3. Trimming cost V 7 bases and J 5 bases; bases outside gene matches: 11. The CDR3 DNA reads as TGTGCCAGCATTCCCCGCGGGACAGGGAGTGAGACCCAGTACTTC. This sequence encodes CASIPRGTGSETQYF.

V gene TRBV10-3 combines with J gene TRBJ2-1; 7 positions agree with TRBD2. The germline gives CDR1 ENHRY, CDR2 SYGVKD. The CDR3 consists of 13 residues. The trim removed 6 bases at V and 7 bases at J, leaving 6 bases unmatched. The CDR3 reads CAIRGGSQNEQFF. The DNA of the CDR3 is TGTGCCATCAGGGGGGGGAGCCAGAATGAGCAGTTCTTC.

The chain carries TRBV19 and TRBJ2-1; 10 nucleotides line up with TRBD2. The germline CDR1 and CDR2 sequences are LNHDA and SQIVND (reference sequence). The CDR3 totals 15 residues. The J segment lost 4 bases and the V segment lost 7 bases, leaving 7 bases of the junction unmatched. DNA of the CDR3: TGTGCCAGTACCTTGGGGACTAGCGAGTACAATGAGCAGTTCTTC. This codes for CASTLGTSEYNEQFF.

The chain couples TRBV19 to TRBJ1-5, with TRBD1 identical over 7 bases. After removal of 7 bases from V and 4 bases from J, the junction contained 13 bases not matched to a gene. This CDR3 spans 16 amino acids. Germline V gene lookup returns CDR1 LNHDA and CDR2 SQIVND (reference sequence). The CDR3: CASITTAEDRNQPQHF. The CDR3 nucleotides read TGTGCCAGTATTACTACCGCCGAGGACAGGAATCAGCCCCAGCATTTT.

In this sample, this clone turned up a few times. The chain is built from TRBV19 and TRBJ1-1; D remains unclear. V was pared by 2 bases and J by 0 bases, with 10 bases between. Per germline, CDR1 LNHDA and CDR2 SQIVND (reference sequence). The CDR3 is 15 residues long. CDR3 DNA sequence: TGTGCCAGTAGTATAACTCGAATACTGAACACTGAAGCTTTCTTT. Encoded protein: CASSITRILNTEAFF.

The chain has TRBV6-6 and TRBJ1-1; possibly TRBD1 for D (6 bases). V was trimmed by 5 bases and J by 1 base, leaving 11 bases between them. The CDR3 runs to 14 residues. The V gene's germline CDR1 is MNHNY and CDR2 SVGAGI (reference sequence). CDR3 amino acids: CASSVGGANTEAFF. The CDR3 DNA reads TGTGCCAGCAGTGTGGGGGGGGCGAACACTGAAGCTTTCTTT.

This clone appeared a single time. The chain is built from TRBV10-3 and TRBJ2-7; D remains ambiguous. CDR1 ENHRY and CDR2 SYGVKD come from the germline V gene. This CDR3 spans 13 amino acids. V was shortened by 6 bases and J by 5 bases, with 14 bases between the two germline ends. Written as DNA, the CDR3 is TGTGCCATCAGACTACCGAGTTTTGACGAGCAGTACTTC. It is translated as CAIRLPSFDEQYF.

Only a few counts were recorded for this clone. The rearrangement uses TRBV9 and TRBJ1-2; a possible D gene is TRBD1 (6 bases). Trimming shortened V by 3 bases and J by 3 bases, and 9 bases separated the two germline ends. This CDR3 comprises 13 residues. The germline V gene encodes CDR1 SGDLS and CDR2 YYNGEE. For the CDR3, the DNA is TGTGCCAGCAGCGCAAACAGGGACTATGGCTACACCTTC. Protein product: CASSANRDYGYTF.

The chain has TRBV9 and TRBJ1-2; D is unresolved. The CDR3 is made up of 11 amino acids. V lost 0 bases to trimming and J lost 8 bases, with 5 bases between them. Germline lookup yields CDR1 SGDLS and CDR2 YYNGEE. CDR3 sequence reads: CASSVGAGYTF. The CDR3 DNA reads TGTGCCAGCAGCGTAGGGGCGGGCTACACCTTC.